Each of the 18 T cell receptor beta chains below was sequenced from the same sample in a study of blood T cell repertoires in COVID-19 (dated by TCRdb to the early 2020s). Library preparation was by the immunoSEQ multiplex PCR assay. As stored in TCRdb, this immuneACCESS dataset retains in-frame rearrangements with V and J assigned. A fraction of the clones does not appear; measured against another copy, unresolved V genes explain less than half of the discrepancy, and the remainder lacks a known reason. The sample yields 300,000 or so clones; approximately 86% were counted once. 1.3% of the sample comes from the top ten. Sequenced input: peripheral blood. The origin of the receptors is a man between 65 and 79 years old with acute or convalescent COVID-19.

The chain employs TRBV5-1 and TRBJ2-1; tentatively, D is TRBD2 (6 bases). Germline V lookup: CDR1 SGHRS, CDR2 YFSETQ. V gave up 4 bases and J gave up 0 bases, with 14 bases separating them. The CDR3 loop spans 16 amino acids. Here the CDR3 DNA reads TGCGCCAGCAGCCCGGGACTGTTGGGCTCCTACAATGAGCAGTTCTTC. Protein: CASSPGLLGSYNEQFF.

V is TRBV29-1 and J is TRBJ1-1; 8 bases match TRBD1. The ends lost 5 bases at V and 5 bases at J; junction bases unmatched: 10. Germline-derived CDR1 and CDR2 are SQVTM and ANQGSEA. This CDR3 has 14 residues. CDR3 DNA sequence: TGCAGCGTTTGCGGACAGGGAACGGGTACTGAAGCTTTCTTT. Protein sequence: CSVCGQGTGTEAFF. The variable domain in full, with the rest retrieved from reference TRBV29-1 and TRBJ1-1, is SAVISQKPSRDICQRGTSLTIQCQVDSQVTMMFWYRQQPGQSLTLIATANQGSEATYESGFVIDKFPISRPNLTFSTLTVSNMSPEDSSIYLCSVCGQGTGTEAFFGQGTRLTVV.

CDR3 amino acids: CASRTTSGRAYEQYF. DNA for the CDR3: TGTGCCAGCAGAACAACTAGCGGGAGGGCCTACGAGCAGTACTTC. The V call is TRBV6-5, the J call TRBJ2-7; 13 bases are shared with TRBD2. Per the germline V gene, CDR1 is MNHEY and CDR2 is SVGAGI. V was clipped by 6 bases and J by 2 bases; unmatched bases: 4. The CDR3 runs to 15 residues.

Here the CDR3 DNA reads TGTGCCAGCAGGTCCGGCGGGAGTCAAGATACGCAGTATTTT. This gives the protein CASRSGGSQDTQYF. The rearrangement uses TRBV28 and TRBJ2-3, with TRBD2 matching over 7 bases. V shed 6 bases, J shed 5 bases, and the junction held 8 bases outside the gene matches. The germline V gene encodes CDR1 MDHEN and CDR2 SYDVKM. The CDR3 spans 14 residues.

This chain uses TRBV18 with TRBJ1-3; no reliable D call. Germline CDR1 and CDR2: KGHSH and LQKENI. V shed 6 bases and J shed 1 base, with 4 bases lying between them. This CDR3 region has 12 residues. CDR3 amino acids: CASSPSGNTIYF. The CDR3 bases are TGTGCCAGCTCCCCTTCTGGAAACACCATATATTTT.

Ten or more counts support this clone. The V gene is TRBV7-9, the J gene TRBJ2-7, with 7 bases lining up with TRBD2. CDR1 is SEHNR, CDR2 FQNEAQ, per germline (reference sequence). This CDR3 region has 15 residues. J was trimmed by 5 bases and V by 3 bases; bases with no gene match: 10. The CDR3 region has the DNA TGTGCCAGCAGCTTCCCTGGCGGGAGCGAGAACGAGCAGTACTTC. It encodes CASSFPGGSENEQYF.

CDR3 protein: CASSPVHADEQFF. CDR3 coding DNA: TGTGCCAGCAGCCCTGTACATGCTGATGAGCAGTTCTTC. The V gene is TRBV9, the J gene TRBJ2-1; D is undetermined. The length of the CDR3 is 13 residues. Germline V gene data show CDR1 as SGDLS and CDR2 as YYNGEE. V dropped 4 bases and J dropped 8 bases, with 13 bases sitting between them. The whole variable domain, filled in from reference TRBV9 and TRBJ2-1, reads DSGVTQTPKHLITATGQRVTLRCSPRSGDLSVYWYQQSLDQGLQFLIQYYNGEERAKGNILERFSAQQFPDLHSELNLSSLELGDSALYFCASSPVHADEQFFGPGTRLTVL.

The chain has TRBV5-1 and TRBJ2-2; TRBD2 aligns across 9 bases. The germline V gene has CDR1 SGHRS and CDR2 YFSETQ. The V gene end was trimmed by 3 bases and the J gene end by 2 bases; junction bases not matched to a gene: 11. The CDR3 consists of 18 residues. The CDR3 protein is CASSSGILAGINTGELFF. As DNA, the CDR3 is TGCGCCAGCAGCTCCGGAATCCTAGCGGGGATCAACACCGGGGAGCTGTTTTTT.

The chain recombines TRBV19 with TRBJ1-2; 9 nucleotides line up with TRBD1. Germline V CDR1 and CDR2: LNHDA, SQIVND (reference sequence). The CDR3 has 14 amino acids. J lost 3 bases, V lost 7 bases, and 6 bases had no gene match. Here the CDR3 reads CASIQQGADYGYTF. The CDR3 DNA reads as TGTGCCAGTATTCAACAGGGGGCCGACTATGGCTACACCTTC.

This chain connects TRBV21-1 to TRBJ2-2; the D call of TRBD2 is as the table states it, not checked on the DNA. TRBV21-1 is a recognized pseudogene. This CDR3 contains 19 residues. The CDR3 DNA reads TGTGCCAGCAGCAAAGAGGGCTGTCCACGGGAGGCCGACACCGGGGAGCTGTTTTTT. Translation gives CASSKEGCPREADTGELFF.

In nucleotides, the CDR3 is TGTGCCTGGACCATGGGGGCGGGCGGCTACACCTTC. Its protein is CAWTMGAGGYTF. This chain joins TRBV30 and TRBJ1-2; D may be TRBD1 (6 bases). The V gene's germline CDR1 is GTSNPN and CDR2 SVGIG (reference sequence). The CDR3 consists of 12 residues. Between the trimmed V and J ends, which lost 4 bases and 8 bases, there was a span of 14 bases.

The chain couples TRBV10-2 to TRBJ1-2; a weak D match, TRBD1 (6 bases). V was cut by 5 bases and J by 6 bases, with 10 bases left in between. From germline, CDR1 is WSHSY and CDR2 SAAADI. This CDR3 is built from 12 residues. This CDR3 reads CASSRGGDGYTF. As DNA, the CDR3 is TGCGCCAGCAGTAGGGGGGGCGATGGCTACACCTTC.

The rearrangement uses TRBV5-3 and TRBJ2-7, with TRBD2 matching over 9 bases. TRBV5-3 falls under the ORF class, with uncertain function. V lost 4 bases, J lost 2 bases, and 4 bases stayed unmatched. CDR3 length: 14 residues. CDR3 DNA: TGTGCCAGAAGCACGACTAGCGGCACCTACGAGCAGTACTTC. This codes for CARSTTSGTYEQYF.

This chain links TRBV12-3 or TRBV12-4 with TRBJ1-2, with 7 positions matching TRBD1. The CDR3 has 13 residues. Trimming cost V 5 bases and J 9 bases; bases outside gene matches: 9. CDR3 region: CASSNLQGHSYTF. CDR3 in DNA: TGTGCCAGCAGTAACTTACAGGGGCATAGCTACACCTTC.

The CDR3 sequence is CASSSPRVMNTEAFF. CDR3 nucleotide sequence: TGTGCCAGCAGCTCCCCCAGGGTGATGAACACTGAAGCTTTCTTT. V gene TRBV11-2 combines with J gene TRBJ1-1, with a tentative D call TRBD1 (5 bases). The ends were cut back, 4 bases at V and 0 bases at J, with 12 bases in the middle. Germline assignment: CDR1 SGHAT and CDR2 FQNNGV. This CDR3 contains 15 residues.

CDR3 loop: CASSVGGGQNSPLHF. CDR3 nucleotide sequence: TGTGCCAGCAGCGTAGGCGGGGGCCAGAATTCACCCCTCCACTTT. The chain uses TRBV9 and TRBJ1-6; tentatively, D is TRBD1 (6 bases). Germline V gene sequence: CDR1 SGDLS, CDR2 YYNGEE. The CDR3 covers 15 residues. V was clipped by 0 bases and J by 7 bases, with 11 bases between them.

The chain couples TRBV12-3 or TRBV12-4 to TRBJ2-7, with D unclear. This CDR3 spans 11 amino acids. V was cut by 4 bases and J by 10 bases, with 11 bases left in between. CDR3 residues: CASSSPTFQYF. DNA of the CDR3: TGTGCCAGCAGTTCCCCTACGTTCCAGTACTTC.

To note about this clone: The sample holds other DNA sequences that translate to the same CDR3. This chain uses TRBV29-1 with TRBJ1-1, with a weak D call TRBD1 (6 bases). Germline lookup yields CDR1 SQVTM and CDR2 ANQGSEA. There are 13 residues in the CDR3. V gave up 0 bases and J gave up 4 bases, with 9 bases separating them. Here the CDR3 DNA reads TGCAGCGTTGAAGAGGGGGCGTCCACTGAAGCTTTCTTT. This translates into CSVEEGASTEAFF.